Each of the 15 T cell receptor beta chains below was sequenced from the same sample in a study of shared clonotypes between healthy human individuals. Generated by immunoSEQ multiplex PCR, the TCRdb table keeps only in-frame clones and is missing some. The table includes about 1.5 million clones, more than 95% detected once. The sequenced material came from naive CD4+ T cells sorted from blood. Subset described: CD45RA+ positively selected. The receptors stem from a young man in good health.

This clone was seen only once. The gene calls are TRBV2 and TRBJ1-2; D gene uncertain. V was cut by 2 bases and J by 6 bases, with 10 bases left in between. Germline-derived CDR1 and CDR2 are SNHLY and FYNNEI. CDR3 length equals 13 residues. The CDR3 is CASSEPPPDGYTF. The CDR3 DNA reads TGTGCCAGCAGTGAACCTCCCCCGGATGGCTACACCTTC.

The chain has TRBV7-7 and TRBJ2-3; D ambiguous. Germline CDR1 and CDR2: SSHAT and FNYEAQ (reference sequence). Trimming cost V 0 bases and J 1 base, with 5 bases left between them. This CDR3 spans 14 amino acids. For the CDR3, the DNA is TGTGCCAGCAGCTTAGCGGGCCGCACAGATACGCAGTATTTT. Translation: CASSLAGRTDTQYF.

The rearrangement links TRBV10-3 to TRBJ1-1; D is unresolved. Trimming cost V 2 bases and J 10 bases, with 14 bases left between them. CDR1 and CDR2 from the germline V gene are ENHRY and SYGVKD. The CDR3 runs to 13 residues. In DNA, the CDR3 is TGTGCCATCAGTGAGCTCCGGAGTCCGGGAGCTTTCTTT. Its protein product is CAISELRSPGAFF.

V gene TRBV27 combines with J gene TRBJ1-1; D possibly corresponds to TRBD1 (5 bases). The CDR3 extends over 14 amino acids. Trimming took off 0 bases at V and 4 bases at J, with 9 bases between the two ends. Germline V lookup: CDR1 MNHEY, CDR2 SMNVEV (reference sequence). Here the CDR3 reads CASSLSFQGTEAFF. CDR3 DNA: TGTGCCAGCAGTTTATCCTTCCAGGGCACTGAAGCTTTCTTT.

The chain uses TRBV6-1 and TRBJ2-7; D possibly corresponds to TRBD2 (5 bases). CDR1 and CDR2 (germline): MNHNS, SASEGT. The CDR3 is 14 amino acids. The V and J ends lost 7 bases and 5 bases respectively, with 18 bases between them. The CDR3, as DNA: TGTGCCAGCATCTTGGACCGAGCCGGGAACGAGCAGTACTTC. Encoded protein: CASILDRAGNEQYF.

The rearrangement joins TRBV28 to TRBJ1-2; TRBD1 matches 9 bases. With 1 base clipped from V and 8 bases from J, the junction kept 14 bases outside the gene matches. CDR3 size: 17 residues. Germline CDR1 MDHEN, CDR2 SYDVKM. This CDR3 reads CASSLLLGQGQPGGYTF. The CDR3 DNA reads TGTGCCAGCAGTTTATTACTGGGACAGGGACAACCTGGGGGCTACACCTTC.

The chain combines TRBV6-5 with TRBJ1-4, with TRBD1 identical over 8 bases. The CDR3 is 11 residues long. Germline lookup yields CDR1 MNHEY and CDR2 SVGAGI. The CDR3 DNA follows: TGTGCTAGCGGGGACAGGGAAAAACTGTTTTTT. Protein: CASGDREKLFF.

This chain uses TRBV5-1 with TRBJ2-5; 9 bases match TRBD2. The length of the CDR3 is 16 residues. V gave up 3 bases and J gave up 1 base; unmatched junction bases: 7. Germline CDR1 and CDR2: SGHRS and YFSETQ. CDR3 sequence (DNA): TGCGCCAGCAGCTGGTCTAGCGGGACCCTCCAAGAGACCCAGTACTTC. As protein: CASSWSSGTLQETQYF.

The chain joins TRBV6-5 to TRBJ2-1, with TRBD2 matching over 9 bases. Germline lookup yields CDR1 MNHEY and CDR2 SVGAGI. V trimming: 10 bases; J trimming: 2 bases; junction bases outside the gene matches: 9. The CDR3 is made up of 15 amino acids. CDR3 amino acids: CATLGREGPYNEQFF. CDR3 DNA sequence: TGTGCCACCCTCGGGCGGGAGGGACCCTACAATGAGCAGTTCTTC.

The CDR3 is CASSQTPTSPLAKNIQYF. In DNA, the CDR3 is TGTGCCAGCAGCCAAACCCCGACAAGTCCCCTAGCCAAAAACATTCAGTACTTC. V gene TRBV4-2 combines with J gene TRBJ2-4; D not resolved. V shed 2 bases and J shed 0 bases, with 17 bases lying between them. The germline CDR1 and CDR2 sequences are LGHNA and YNFKEQ. The CDR3 runs to 18 residues.

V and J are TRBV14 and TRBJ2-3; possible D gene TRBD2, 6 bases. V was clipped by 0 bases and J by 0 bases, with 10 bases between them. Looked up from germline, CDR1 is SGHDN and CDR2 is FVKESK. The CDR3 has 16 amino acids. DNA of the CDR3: TGTGCCAGCAGCCAAGATTCGGCGGGGAGCACAGATACGCAGTATTTT. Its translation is CASSQDSAGSTDTQYF.

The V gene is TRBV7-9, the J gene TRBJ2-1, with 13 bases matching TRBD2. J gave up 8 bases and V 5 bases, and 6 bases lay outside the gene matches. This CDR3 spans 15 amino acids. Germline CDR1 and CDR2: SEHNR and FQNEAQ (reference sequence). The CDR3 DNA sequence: TGTGCCAGCAGCGCAGGACTAGCGGGAGAGTATGAGCAGTTCTTC. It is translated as CASSAGLAGEYEQFF. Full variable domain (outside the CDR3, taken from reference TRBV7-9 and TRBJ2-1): DTGVSQNPRHKITKRGQNVTFRCDPISEHNRLYWYRQTLGQGPEFLTYFQNEAQLEKSRLLSDRFSAERPKGSFSTLEIQRTEQGDSAMYLCASSAGLAGEYEQFFGPGTRLTVL.

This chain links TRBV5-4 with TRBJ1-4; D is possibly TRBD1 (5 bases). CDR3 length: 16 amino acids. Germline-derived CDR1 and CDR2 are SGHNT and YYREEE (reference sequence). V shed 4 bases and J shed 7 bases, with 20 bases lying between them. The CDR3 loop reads CASSQGPGTDAEKLFF. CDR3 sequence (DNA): TGTGCCAGCAGCCAGGGCCCCGGGACCGATGCTGAAAAACTGTTTTTT.

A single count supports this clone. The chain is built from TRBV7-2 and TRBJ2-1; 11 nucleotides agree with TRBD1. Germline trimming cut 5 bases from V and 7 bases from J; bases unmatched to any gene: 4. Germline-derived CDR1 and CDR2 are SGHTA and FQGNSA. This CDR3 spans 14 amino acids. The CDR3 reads CASSLRDRGNEQFF. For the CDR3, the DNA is TGTGCCAGCAGCCTCCGGGACAGGGGGAATGAGCAGTTCTTC.

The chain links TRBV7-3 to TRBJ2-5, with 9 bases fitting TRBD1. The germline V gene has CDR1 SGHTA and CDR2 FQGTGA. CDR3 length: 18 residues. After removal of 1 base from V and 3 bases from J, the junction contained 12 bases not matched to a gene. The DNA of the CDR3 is TGTGCCAGCAGCTTAATAGATAAGAGGGACAGGGTGGAAGAGACCCAGTACTTC. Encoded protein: CASSLIDKRDRVEETQYF.